This TCR beta chain stems from a study of blood T cell repertoires in COVID-19. The method was immunoSEQ multiplex PCR; TCRdb's version includes in-frame clones alone and lacks a portion of them. The repertoire holds 200,000 to 250,000 clones, with 83% as singletons. The TCR was taken from a human donor in a cohort sampled during active COVID-19. Sequencing input: peripheral blood.

CDR3 nucleotide sequence: TGCGCCAGCAGCTTACTTTGGATCGGGACTAACACAGATACGCAGTATTTT. Translated, it gives CASSLLWIGTNTDTQYF. The rearrangement joins TRBV5-1 to TRBJ2-3; 7 nucleotides line up with TRBD2. The J segment lost 2 bases and the V segment lost 2 bases, leaving 11 bases of the junction unmatched. The CDR3 has 17 residues. CDR1 is SGHRS and CDR2 is YFSETQ in the germline V gene.